The rows below give T cell receptor beta chains drawn from one sample of a study of long-term antiretroviral therapy in people with HIV. Clones were sequenced by immunoSEQ multiplex PCR, and TCRdb holds only the in-frame ones, with some missing. Of roughly 24,000 clones in the sample, approximately 90% were seen once. The sample in question was unsorted PBMCs, obtained 1.8 years before starting antiretroviral therapy. Receptors were obtained from a woman aged 25 to 45 with HIV. CDR3s include the opening cysteine and the closing phenylalanine or tryptophan. Fields, in order: CDR3 length, D gene, V gene, J gene, clone size, CDR3 DNA, CDR3 protein. D genes are given only for firm matches. Where a row states a size, it is once, few, many or the class of an expanded clone; other rows omit it.

len: 15
d_gene: NA
v_gene: TRBV7-6
j_gene: TRBJ1-1
abundance: NA
CDR3nt: TGTGCCAGCAGCTTAGGTCCGGGGGCGATCACTGAAGCTTTCTTT
CDR3aa: CASSLGPGAITEAFF

len: 13
d_gene: NA
v_gene: TRBV4-2
j_gene: TRBJ2-5
abundance: NA
CDR3nt: TGTGCCAGCAGCCAAGCGGGGGTAGAGACCCAGTACTTC
CDR3aa: CASSQAGVETQYF

len: 18
d_gene: NA
v_gene: TRBV27
j_gene: TRBJ1-6
abundance: once
CDR3nt: TGTGCCAGCAGTTACCCGGGACGGCAGATCTCCTATAATTCACCCCTCCACTTT
CDR3aa: CASSYPGRQISYNSPLHF

len: 15
d_gene: NA
v_gene: TRBV5-6
j_gene: TRBJ2-3
abundance: NA
CDR3nt: TGTGCCAGCAGCACGGCCATTACTAGCACAGATACGCAGTATTTT
CDR3aa: CASSTAITSTDTQYF

len: 14
d_gene: NA
v_gene: TRBV6-5
j_gene: TRBJ1-4
abundance: NA
CDR3nt: TGTGCCAGCAGTTACTCGACCCCCGTTGAAAAACTGTTTTTT
CDR3aa: CASSYSTPVEKLFF

len: 18
d_gene: NA
v_gene: TRBV12-5
j_gene: TRBJ2-2
abundance: NA
CDR3nt: TGTGCTAGTGGTTTGGTACTTTCCTCGTTCGCGAACACCGGGGAGCTGTTTTTT
CDR3aa: CASGLVLSSFANTGELFF

len: 15
d_gene: NA
v_gene: TRBV19
j_gene: TRBJ1-5
abundance: NA
CDR3nt: TGTGCCAGTAGTTCAGGACAGTCACCTTATCAGCCCCAGCATTTT
CDR3aa: CASSSGQSPYQPQHF

len: 15
d_gene: TRBD1
v_gene: TRBV2
j_gene: TRBJ2-2
abundance: NA
CDR3nt: TGTGCCAGCAGTGATTGGACAGGGAACTCCGGGGAGCTGTTTTTT
CDR3aa: CASSDWTGNSGELFF

len: 14
d_gene: NA
v_gene: TRBV5-1
j_gene: TRBJ1-6
abundance: NA
CDR3nt: TGCGCCAGCAGCCAAGGGGGGGAATGGTCACCCCTCCACTTT
CDR3aa: CASSQGGEWSPLHF

len: 14
d_gene: NA
v_gene: TRBV10-3
j_gene: TRBJ1-5
abundance: few
CDR3nt: TGTGCCATCAGTGCCAGGACAGCAAATCAGCCCCAGCATTTT
CDR3aa: CAISARTANQPQHF

len: 13
d_gene: NA
v_gene: TRBV5-8
j_gene: TRBJ1-4
abundance: NA
CDR3nt: TGTGCCAGCAGCTTAAATGTTAAGGGACTTCTGTTTTTT
CDR3aa: CASSLNVKGLLFF

len: 15
d_gene: NA
v_gene: TRBV5-1
j_gene: TRBJ2-2
abundance: NA
CDR3nt: TGCGCCAGCAGCTTGGACGGGGAGAACACCGGGGAGCTGTTTTTT
CDR3aa: CASSLDGENTGELFF

len: 13
d_gene: NA
v_gene: TRBV25-1
j_gene: TRBJ1-4
abundance: NA
CDR3nt: TGTGCCAGCAGGGGTTCAACTAATGAAAAACTGTTTTTT
CDR3aa: CASRGSTNEKLFF

len: 15
d_gene: TRBD2
v_gene: TRBV7-3
j_gene: TRBJ2-2
abundance: NA
CDR3nt: TGTGCCAGCAGCTTAATAGCGGGGAACACCGGGGAGCTGTTTTTT
CDR3aa: CASSLIAGNTGELFF

len: 14
d_gene: TRBD1
v_gene: TRBV19
j_gene: TRBJ1-5
abundance: few
CDR3nt: TGTGCCAGTAGTTGGACAGGGATACCTCAGCCCCAGCATTTT
CDR3aa: CASSWTGIPQPQHF

len: 12
d_gene: NA
v_gene: TRBV5-8
j_gene: TRBJ2-3
abundance: NA
CDR3nt: NA
CDR3aa: CASSFGAGSKDF

len: 16
d_gene: TRBD1
v_gene: TRBV4-1
j_gene: TRBJ1-4
abundance: NA
CDR3nt: TGCGCCAGCAGCCAAGAAGGGAGCAGGGGGGGGGAAAAACTGTTTTTT
CDR3aa: CASSQEGSRGGEKLFF

len: 14
d_gene: NA
v_gene: TRBV11-2
j_gene: TRBJ2-3
abundance: NA
CDR3nt: TGTGCCAGCAGTCGCTGGGGGGGCACAGATACGCAGTATTTT
CDR3aa: CASSRWGGTDTQYF

len: 14
d_gene: NA
v_gene: TRBV2
j_gene: TRBJ2-6
abundance: NA
CDR3nt: TGTGCCAGCAGTGAAGTTGCTGGGGCCAACGTCCTGACTTTC
CDR3aa: CASSEVAGANVLTF

len: 11
d_gene: NA
v_gene: TRBV6-1
j_gene: TRBJ1-2
abundance: NA
CDR3nt: TGTGCCAGCAGTGAAATATTTGGCTACACCTTC
CDR3aa: CASSEIFGYTF

len: 12
d_gene: NA
v_gene: TRBV7-9
j_gene: TRBJ2-2
abundance: NA
CDR3nt: TGTGCCAGCAGGCCTCGGGGCGGGGAGCTGTTTTTT
CDR3aa: CASRPRGGELFF

len: 19
d_gene: TRBD1
v_gene: TRBV7-8
j_gene: TRBJ1-6
abundance: few
CDR3nt: TGTGCCAGCAGCCCCCGGGAATACAGGGGTGGGACCTATAATTCACCCCTCCACTTT
CDR3aa: CASSPREYRGGTYNSPLHF

len: 16
d_gene: TRBD1
v_gene: TRBV6-6
j_gene: TRBJ1-6
abundance: NA
CDR3nt: TGTGCCAGCAGTTACAAGGGACAGGGGGCTGATTCACCCCTCCACTTT
CDR3aa: CASSYKGQGADSPLHF

len: 15
d_gene: NA
v_gene: TRBV5-6
j_gene: TRBJ1-2
abundance: NA
CDR3nt: TGTGCCAGCAGCTTGCCGGGGGCGTCTAACTATGGCTACACCTTC
CDR3aa: CASSLPGASNYGYTF

len: 16
d_gene: NA
v_gene: TRBV12-5
j_gene: TRBJ2-3
abundance: NA
CDR3nt: TGTGCTAGTGGTTTGACTCAGGGCCCTAACACAGATACGCAGTATTTT
CDR3aa: CASGLTQGPNTDTQYF

len: 16
d_gene: TRBD1
v_gene: TRBV7-9
j_gene: TRBJ1-2
abundance: NA
CDR3nt: TGTGCCAGCAGCTACACCGGGACAGGGGAAATTAGTGGCTACACCTTC
CDR3aa: CASSYTGTGEISGYTF

len: 13
d_gene: NA
v_gene: TRBV30
j_gene: TRBJ1-1
abundance: NA
CDR3nt: TGTGCCTGGAGTGTTCTAGGGATCACTGAAGCTTTCTTT
CDR3aa: CAWSVLGITEAFF

len: 16
d_gene: TRBD2
v_gene: TRBV5-1
j_gene: TRBJ2-3
abundance: NA
CDR3nt: TGCGCCAGCAGCCCCTGGACTAGCGGGAGCACAGATACGCAGTATTTT
CDR3aa: CASSPWTSGSTDTQYF

len: 13
d_gene: NA
v_gene: TRBV6-4
j_gene: TRBJ1-6
abundance: few
CDR3nt: TGTGCCAGCAGCGCGGACTTGGTTTCACCCCTCCACTTT
CDR3aa: CASSADLVSPLHF

len: 20
d_gene: TRBD1
v_gene: TRBV13
j_gene: TRBJ2-1
abundance: NA
CDR3nt: TGTGCCAGCAGCTTAAAGGATCGTAGCGAGTGGTGGGACAGGGCGGGTGAGCAGTTCTTC
CDR3aa: CASSLKDRSEWWDRAGEQFF

len: 16
d_gene: NA
v_gene: TRBV9
j_gene: TRBJ2-2
abundance: NA
CDR3nt: TGTGCCAGCAGCGTAGGTAGCGGAGCGAACACCGGGGAGCTGTTTTTT
CDR3aa: CASSVGSGANTGELFF

len: 14
d_gene: NA
v_gene: TRBV6-5
j_gene: TRBJ2-1
abundance: NA
CDR3nt: TGTGCCAGCAGCCCTGCCGCAGGTCCAAATGAGCAGTTCTTC
CDR3aa: CASSPAAGPNEQFF

len: 12
d_gene: NA
v_gene: TRBV19
j_gene: TRBJ2-1
abundance: NA
CDR3nt: TGTGCCAGTGGGATTCCCCGCAATGAGCAGTTCTTC
CDR3aa: CASGIPRNEQFF

len: 11
d_gene: NA
v_gene: TRBV6-1
j_gene: TRBJ1-2
abundance: medium-sized
CDR3nt: TGTGCCAGTGACAACGTCTATGGCTACACCTTC
CDR3aa: CASDNVYGYTF

len: 13
d_gene: NA
v_gene: TRBV2
j_gene: TRBJ2-5
abundance: NA
CDR3nt: TGTGCCAGCAGTAGGACGGTTCAAGAGACCCAGTACTTC
CDR3aa: CASSRTVQETQYF

len: 16
d_gene: TRBD1
v_gene: TRBV7-6
j_gene: TRBJ2-1
abundance: NA
CDR3nt: TGTGCCAGCAGCTCCCGCCCGGGACAGGGGGCCTATGAGCAGTTCTTC
CDR3aa: CASSSRPGQGAYEQFF

len: 14
d_gene: NA
v_gene: TRBV6-5
j_gene: TRBJ1-2
abundance: NA
CDR3nt: TGTGCCAGCAGTTACGGCCGGGACCCCGTGAAGGGGACCTTC
CDR3aa: CASSYGRDPVKGTF

len: 14
d_gene: TRBD1
v_gene: TRBV6-1
j_gene: TRBJ1-6
abundance: NA
CDR3nt: TGTGCCAGCAGTTCAACATTCGACAGGGTCACCCTCCACTTT
CDR3aa: CASSSTFDRVTLHF

len: 10
d_gene: NA
v_gene: TRBV29-1
j_gene: TRBJ2-5
abundance: once
CDR3nt: TGCAGCGGGGGAACAGAGACCCAGTACTTC
CDR3aa: CSGGTETQYF

len: 18
d_gene: NA
v_gene: TRBV4-1
j_gene: TRBJ1-6
abundance: NA
CDR3nt: TGCGCCAGCAGCCAAGCGATTACTACCGGGACAAACAATTCACCCCTCCACTTT
CDR3aa: CASSQAITTGTNNSPLHF

len: 16
d_gene: NA
v_gene: TRBV14
j_gene: TRBJ1-3
abundance: NA
CDR3nt: TGTGCCAGCAGCCAAGATGCAAGGACCCTAAGGAACACCATATATTTT
CDR3aa: CASSQDARTLRNTIYF

len: 15
d_gene: NA
v_gene: TRBV7-9
j_gene: TRBJ2-5
abundance: NA
CDR3nt: TGTGCCAGCAGCTACCAATTGGGGACTTGGGAGACCCAGTACTTC
CDR3aa: CASSYQLGTWETQYF

len: 18
d_gene: TRBD1
v_gene: TRBV18
j_gene: TRBJ1-5
abundance: NA
CDR3nt: TGTGCCAGCTCAAAGCAAACAGGGGGCCCTACTAGCAATCAGCCCCAGCATTTT
CDR3aa: CASSKQTGGPTSNQPQHF

len: 16
d_gene: TRBD2
v_gene: TRBV5-5
j_gene: TRBJ2-2
abundance: few
CDR3nt: TGTGCCAGCAGCTTGGGGCTAGCGGCCAACACCGGGGAGCTGTTTTTT
CDR3aa: CASSLGLAANTGELFF

len: 12
d_gene: NA
v_gene: TRBV4-2
j_gene: TRBJ2-3
abundance: NA
CDR3nt: TGTGCCAGCAGCCTTAGAGGGGATACGCAGTATTTT
CDR3aa: CASSLRGDTQYF

len: 14
d_gene: NA
v_gene: TRBV9
j_gene: TRBJ1-2
abundance: NA
CDR3nt: TGTGCCAGCAGCGTAGGAAGGGCAGAGGATGGCTACACCTTC
CDR3aa: CASSVGRAEDGYTF

len: 15
d_gene: NA
v_gene: TRBV19
j_gene: TRBJ2-5
abundance: NA
CDR3nt: TGTGCCAGTAGTCCAAGGGGGATTAATGGAGAGACCCAGTACTTC
CDR3aa: CASSPRGINGETQYF

len: 14
d_gene: TRBD1
v_gene: TRBV6-1
j_gene: TRBJ1-5
abundance: NA
CDR3nt: TGTGCCAGCAGTGATAAGACAGGGTGGCAGCCCCAGCATTTT
CDR3aa: CASSDKTGWQPQHF

len: 15
d_gene: NA
v_gene: TRBV5-1
j_gene: TRBJ1-1
abundance: NA
CDR3nt: TGCGCCAGCAGCTTGGCCGCGACAGAGGGGACTGAAGCTTTCTTT
CDR3aa: CASSLAATEGTEAFF

len: 13
d_gene: NA
v_gene: TRBV2
j_gene: TRBJ1-2
abundance: NA
CDR3nt: TGTGCCAGCACCCCAGACAGAAACTATGGCTACACCTTC
CDR3aa: CASTPDRNYGYTF

len: 14
d_gene: NA
v_gene: TRBV7-8
j_gene: TRBJ2-1
abundance: NA
CDR3nt: TGTGCCAGCAGCTTATATAATTCATACAATGAGCAGTTCTTC
CDR3aa: CASSLYNSYNEQFF

len: 13
d_gene: NA
v_gene: TRBV11-2
j_gene: TRBJ1-1
abundance: once
CDR3nt: TGTGCCAGCAGCTTTTGGGGGGCGGATGAAGCTTTCTTT
CDR3aa: CASSFWGADEAFF

len: 21
d_gene: NA
v_gene: TRBV23-1
j_gene: TRBJ2-1
abundance: once
CDR3nt: TGCGCCAGCACCCCCCGGACGGTTGTTACGGGGTGGGGTAGGAGGATCAATGAGCAGTTCTTC
CDR3aa: CASTPRTVVTGWGRRINEQFF